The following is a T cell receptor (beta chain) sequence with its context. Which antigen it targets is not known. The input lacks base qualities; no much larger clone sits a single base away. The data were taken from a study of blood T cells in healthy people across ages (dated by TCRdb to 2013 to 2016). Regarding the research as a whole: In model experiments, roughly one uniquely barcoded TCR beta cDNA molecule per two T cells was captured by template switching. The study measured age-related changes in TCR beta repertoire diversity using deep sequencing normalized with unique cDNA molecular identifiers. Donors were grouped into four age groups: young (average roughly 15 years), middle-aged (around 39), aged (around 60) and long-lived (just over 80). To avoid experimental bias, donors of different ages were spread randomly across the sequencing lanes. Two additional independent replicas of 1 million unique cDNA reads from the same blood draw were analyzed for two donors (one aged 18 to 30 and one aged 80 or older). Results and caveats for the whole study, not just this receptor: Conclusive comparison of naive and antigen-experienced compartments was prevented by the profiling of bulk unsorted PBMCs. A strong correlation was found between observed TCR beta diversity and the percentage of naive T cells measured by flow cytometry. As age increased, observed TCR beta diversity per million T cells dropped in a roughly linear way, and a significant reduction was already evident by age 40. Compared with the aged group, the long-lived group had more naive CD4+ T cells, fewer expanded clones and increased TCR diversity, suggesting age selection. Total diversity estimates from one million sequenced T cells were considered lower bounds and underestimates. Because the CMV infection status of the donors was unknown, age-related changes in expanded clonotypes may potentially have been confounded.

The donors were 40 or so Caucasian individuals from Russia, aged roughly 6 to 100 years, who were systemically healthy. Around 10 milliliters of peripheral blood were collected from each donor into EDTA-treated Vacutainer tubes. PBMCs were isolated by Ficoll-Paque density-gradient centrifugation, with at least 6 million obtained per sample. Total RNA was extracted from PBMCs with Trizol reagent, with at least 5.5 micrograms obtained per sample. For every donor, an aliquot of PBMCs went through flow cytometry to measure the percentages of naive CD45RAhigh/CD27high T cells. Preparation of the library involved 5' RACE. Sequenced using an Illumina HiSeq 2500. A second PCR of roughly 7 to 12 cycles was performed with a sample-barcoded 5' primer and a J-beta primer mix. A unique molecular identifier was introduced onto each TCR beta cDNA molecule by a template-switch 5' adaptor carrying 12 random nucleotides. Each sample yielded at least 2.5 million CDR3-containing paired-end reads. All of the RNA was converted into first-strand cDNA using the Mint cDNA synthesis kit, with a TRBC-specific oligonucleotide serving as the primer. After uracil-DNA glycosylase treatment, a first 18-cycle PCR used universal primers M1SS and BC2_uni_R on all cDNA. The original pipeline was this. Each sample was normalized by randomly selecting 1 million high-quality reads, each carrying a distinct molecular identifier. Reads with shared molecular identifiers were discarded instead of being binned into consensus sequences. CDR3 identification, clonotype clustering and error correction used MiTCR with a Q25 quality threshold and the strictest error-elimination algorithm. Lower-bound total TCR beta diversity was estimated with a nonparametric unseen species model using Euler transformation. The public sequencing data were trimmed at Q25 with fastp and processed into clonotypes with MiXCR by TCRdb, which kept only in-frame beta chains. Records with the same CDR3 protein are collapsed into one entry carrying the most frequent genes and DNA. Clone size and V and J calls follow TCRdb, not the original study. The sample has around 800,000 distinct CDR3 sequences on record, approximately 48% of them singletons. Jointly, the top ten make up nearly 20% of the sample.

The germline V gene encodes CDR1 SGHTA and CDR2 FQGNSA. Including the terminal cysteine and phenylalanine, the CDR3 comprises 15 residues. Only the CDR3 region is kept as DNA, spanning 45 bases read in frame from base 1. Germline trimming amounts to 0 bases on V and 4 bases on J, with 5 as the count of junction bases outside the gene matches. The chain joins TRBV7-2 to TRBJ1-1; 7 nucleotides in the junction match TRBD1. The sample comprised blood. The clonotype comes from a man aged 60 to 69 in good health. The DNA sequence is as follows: TGTGCCAGCAGCTTAGCTTGGGACAGTTCCACTGAAGCTTTCTTT. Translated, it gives CASSLAWDSSTEAFF.